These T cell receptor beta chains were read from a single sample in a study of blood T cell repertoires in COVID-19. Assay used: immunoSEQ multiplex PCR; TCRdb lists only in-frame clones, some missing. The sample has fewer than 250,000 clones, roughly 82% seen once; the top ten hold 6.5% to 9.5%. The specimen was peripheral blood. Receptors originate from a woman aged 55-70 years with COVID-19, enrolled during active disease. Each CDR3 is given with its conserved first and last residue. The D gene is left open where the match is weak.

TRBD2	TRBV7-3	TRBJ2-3	CASSFPLAGLPDTQYF
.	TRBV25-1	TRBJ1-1	CASSESGPTEAFF
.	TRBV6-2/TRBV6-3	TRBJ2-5	CASSYPPRRGFEETQYF
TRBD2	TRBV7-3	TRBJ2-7	CASSLAGASHEQYF
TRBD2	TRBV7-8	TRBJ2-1	CASSSKGRVYNEQFF
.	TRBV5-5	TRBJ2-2	CASRPRGPGRAGELFF
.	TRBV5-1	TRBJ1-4	CASSSAGGATNEKLFF
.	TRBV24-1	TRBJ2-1	CATSAESSFEQFF
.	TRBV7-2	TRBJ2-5	CASSLDYSQETQYF
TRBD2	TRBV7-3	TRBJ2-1	CASSSRTSGEQFF
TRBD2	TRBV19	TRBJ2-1	CASKELAGGDNEQFF
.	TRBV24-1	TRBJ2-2	CASAGLLTGELFF
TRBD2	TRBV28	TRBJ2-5	CASSPVSGDQETQYF
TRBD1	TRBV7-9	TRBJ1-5	CASSSDRAPRPQHF
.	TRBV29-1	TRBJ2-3	CSVGGRRDTQYF
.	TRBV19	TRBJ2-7	CASSRGAQTYEQYF
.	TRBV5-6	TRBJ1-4	CASSRGGNEKLFF
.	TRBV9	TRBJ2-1	CASSALGSQQFF
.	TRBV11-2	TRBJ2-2	CASSLLRGRNTGELFF
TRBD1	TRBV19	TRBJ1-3	CASSITGAGNTIYF
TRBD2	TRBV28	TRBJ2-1	CASSSLNSGRAFNEQFF
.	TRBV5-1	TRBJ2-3	CASSSGSTDTQYF
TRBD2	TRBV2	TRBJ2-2	CASRNLAGGFGELFF
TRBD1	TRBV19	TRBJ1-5	CASSPRTGRAGQPQHF
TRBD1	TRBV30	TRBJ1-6	CAWNWDRVNSPLHF
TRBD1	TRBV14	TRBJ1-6	CASSQRTGYNSPLHF
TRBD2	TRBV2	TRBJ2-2	CASRQAGANTGELFF
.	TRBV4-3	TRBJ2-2	CASSHRTGVSSGELFF
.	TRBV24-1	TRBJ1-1	CATSESWGEAFF
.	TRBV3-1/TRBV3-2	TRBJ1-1	CASSLTAGNTEAFF
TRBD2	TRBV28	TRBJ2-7	CAGRTSGRVYEQYF
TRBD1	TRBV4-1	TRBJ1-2	CASSPRDREGYTF
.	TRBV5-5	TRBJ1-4	CASSRDFATNEKLFF
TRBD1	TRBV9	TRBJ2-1	CASSASTGKGYNEQFF
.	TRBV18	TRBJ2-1	CASSSDWSSYNEQFF
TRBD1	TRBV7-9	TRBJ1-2	CASSSGTGNNYGYTF
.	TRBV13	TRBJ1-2	CASSLRRLNYTF
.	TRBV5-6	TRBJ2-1	CASSLGPGVEFF
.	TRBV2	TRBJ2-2	CASSDKRSNTGELFF
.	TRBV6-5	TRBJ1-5	CASSSDRISNQPQHF
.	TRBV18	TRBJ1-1	CASSASPTGPPKGTEAFF
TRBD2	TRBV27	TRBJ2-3	CASSLRLAGNTDTQYF
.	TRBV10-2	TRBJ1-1	CASSDLKRGGTEAFF
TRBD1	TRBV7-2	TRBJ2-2	CASSLARRGQTGELFF
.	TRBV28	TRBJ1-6	CASTSGGGNSPLHF
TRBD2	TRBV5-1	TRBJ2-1	CASRTDPTSGSFVEQFF
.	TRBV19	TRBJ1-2	CASSTNRAVRSGYTF
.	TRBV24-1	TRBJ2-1	CATSDRGHGLDEQFF
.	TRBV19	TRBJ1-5	CASSIVLAINQPQHF
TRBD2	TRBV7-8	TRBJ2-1	CASSLGAGDSYNEQFF
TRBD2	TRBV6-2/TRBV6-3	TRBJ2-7	CASSSTTSGRHPYEQYF
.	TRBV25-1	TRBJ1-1	CASSVTGNTEAFF
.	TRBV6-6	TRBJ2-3	CASRDTIGSTDTQYF
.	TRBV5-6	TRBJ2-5	CASGFGGPDETQYF
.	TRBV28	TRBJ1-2	CASTGHARMSYGYTF
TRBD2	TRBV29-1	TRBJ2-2	CSVEDRGDTGELFF
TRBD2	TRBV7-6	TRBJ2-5	CASSLALLAGEETQYF
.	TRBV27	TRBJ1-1	CASSSRVNTEAFF
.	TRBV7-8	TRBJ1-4	CASSLAELPNEKLFF
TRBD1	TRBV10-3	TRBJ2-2	CAISETGQENTGELFF